Each of the 21 T cell receptor beta chains below was sequenced from the same sample in a study of identical twins. Via MiXCR, TCRdb re-called the 5' RACE reads, giving one row per CDR3 protein. Here the sample spans 650,000 to 800,000 distinct CDR3 sequences, roughly 8% being singletons. These same records also appear under a second study, on yellow fever vaccine responses in identical twins.

Sequencing input: PBMCs. These receptors all come from a woman aged 18-35 years in good health.

This clonotype was recorded many times. The chain employs TRBV7-6 and TRBJ2-3; 10 nucleotides match TRBD2. Germline V gives CDR1 SGHVS, CDR2 FNYEAQ. After removal of 5 bases from V and 5 bases from J, the junction contained 13 bases not matched to a gene. The CDR3 length is 17 residues. CDR3 in DNA: TGTGCCAGCAGCCCGTTAGGGAGCGGGAGGGCCCAAGATACGCAGTATTTT. This translates into CASSPLGSGRAQDTQYF.

This clonotype was observed a handful of times. V usage is TRBV4-2 and J usage is TRBJ1-6, with D perhaps matching TRBD1 (5 bases). Germline V gene data show CDR1 as LGHNA and CDR2 as YNFKEQ. The CDR3 is made up of 15 amino acids. V dropped 4 bases and J dropped 6 bases, with 13 bases sitting between them. The CDR3: CASSLERRGNSPLHF. The CDR3 DNA follows: TGTGCCAGCAGCCTGGAGAGGAGGGGTAATTCACCCCTCCACTTT.

This clonotype was counted a few times. The gene calls are TRBV11-2 and TRBJ2-7; 7 positions agree with TRBD2. V shed 3 bases and J 4 bases; nucleotides not matched to a gene: 12. Germline V gives CDR1 SGHAT, CDR2 FQNNGV. The CDR3 has 16 residues. CDR3 sequence: CASSFLRGGLVYEQYF. CDR3 DNA: TGTGCCAGCAGCTTCCTAAGGGGAGGACTAGTATACGAGCAGTACTTC.

This clonotype has a handful of counts. The V call is TRBV6-2 or TRBV6-3, the J call TRBJ2-7; 9 nucleotides match TRBD1. The germline V gene encodes CDR1 MNHEY and CDR2 SVGEGT. The V and J ends lost 2 bases and 5 bases, in that order; junction bases with no gene match: 7. The CDR3 runs to 15 residues. The CDR3 nucleotides read TGTGCCAGCAGTTACCGTGGGACAGGGAGCCACGAGCAGTACTTC. Translation gives CASSYRGTGSHEQYF.

The chain couples TRBV20-1 to TRBJ2-1, with D tentatively TRBD1 (5 bases). The CDR3 sequence is 17 residues long. Germline CDR1 is DFQATT and CDR2 is SNEGSKA (reference sequence). Trimming left V 3 bases short and J 3 bases short, with 21 bases between. This CDR3 reads CSARASLDKDLYNEQFF. CDR3 nucleotide sequence: TGCAGTGCTAGGGCGTCCTTGGACAAAGACCTCTACAATGAGCAGTTCTTC.

This clonotype was detected many times. The V gene is TRBV12-3 or TRBV12-4, the J gene TRBJ1-1; a weak D match, TRBD1 (6 bases). Trimming took off 0 bases at V and 4 bases at J, with 9 bases between the two ends. The length of the CDR3 is 14 residues. CDR3 coding DNA: TGTGCCAGCAGTTTAGCGCAGGGGTCCACTGAAGCTTTCTTT. It yields the protein CASSLAQGSTEAFF.

V gene TRBV7-8 combines with J gene TRBJ2-6, with 12 bases fitting TRBD1. Germline V gene data show CDR1 as SGHVS and CDR2 as FQNEAQ. Trimming removed 5 bases from V and 3 bases from J; junction bases left unmatched: 5. This CDR3 contains 17 residues. In DNA form, the CDR3 reads TGTGCCAGCAGCACGGGACAGGGGGCCTTTGGGGCCAACGTCCTGACTTTC. Protein sequence: CASSTGQGAFGANVLTF.

The chain couples TRBV7-9 to TRBJ2-5; 11 nucleotides match TRBD2. J lost 5 bases, V lost 1 base, and 3 bases had no gene match. From germline, CDR1 is SEHNR and CDR2 FQNEAQ (reference sequence). The CDR3 runs 15 residues. The CDR3 sequence: CASSLVAGGAETQYF. The DNA of the CDR3 is TGTGCCAGCAGCTTAGTAGCGGGAGGGGCGGAGACCCAGTACTTC.

This chain links TRBV5-6 with TRBJ2-7, with D possibly called TRBD1 or TRBD2 (6 bases each). The germline CDR1 and CDR2 sequences are SGHDT and YYEEEE. With 5 bases removed from V and 11 bases from J, the gap between germline ends came to 17 bases. CDR3 length: 12 amino acids. The CDR3 here is CASSSSGAKKYF. In nucleotides, the CDR3 is TGTGCCAGCAGTTCCTCGGGGGCAAAGAAGTACTTC.

This clonotype was counted a few times. The chain combines TRBV7-8 with TRBJ2-5, with D perhaps being TRBD1 or TRBD2 (5 bases each). This CDR3 contains 17 residues. CDR1 and CDR2 (germline): SGHVS, FQNEAQ. Between the trimmed V and J ends, which lost 2 bases and 4 bases, there was a span of 20 bases. The DNA for the CDR3 is TGTGCCAGCAGCTTAACGGGACGTACGCTGGGCGGAGAGACCCAGTACTTC. Translation gives CASSLTGRTLGGETQYF.

This clonotype was observed at least ten times. The chain's CDR3 is CASRLAGGPWTGELFF. CDR3 DNA sequence: TGCGCCAGCAGACTAGCGGGAGGGCCGTGGACCGGGGAGCTGTTTTTT. The rearrangement uses TRBV5-1 and TRBJ2-2; 13 positions agree with TRBD2. Germline CDR1 reads SGHRS; CDR2 reads YFSETQ. The V gene end was trimmed by 5 bases and the J gene end by 5 bases; junction bases not matched to a gene: 6. There are 16 residues in the CDR3.

The chain joins TRBV20-1 to TRBJ2-3; D not certain. CDR1 and CDR2 from the germline V gene are DFQATT and SNEGSKA (reference sequence). There are 12 residues in the CDR3. The germline V and J ends were trimmed by 2 bases and 6 bases, with 9 bases remaining between them. In DNA form, the CDR3 reads TGCAGTGCTAGATTAGTCCTGGATACGCAGTATTTT. This sequence encodes CSARLVLDTQYF.

This clonotype was seen only a few times. This chain joins TRBV21-1 and TRBJ2-1; the D call TRBD2 from the table was never checked on the DNA. TRBV21-1 is a pseudogene locus. The CDR3 contains 20 residues. CDR3 amino acids: CASSKRSGETSGSSYNEQFF. The CDR3 region has the DNA TGTGCCAGCAGCAAAAGGAGCGGGGAGACTAGTGGTAGCTCCTACAATGAGCAGTTCTTC.

This clonotype was counted a few times. The chain couples TRBV7-9 to TRBJ2-3, with 9 bases fitting TRBD2. J lost 2 bases, V lost 7 bases, and 13 bases had no gene match. CDR1 SEHNR and CDR2 FQNEAQ come from the germline V gene (reference sequence). The CDR3 is 17 residues long. The CDR3 here is CASTKLASGALTDTQYF. CDR3 nucleotide sequence: TGTGCCAGCACAAAGTTGGCTAGCGGGGCCCTCACAGATACGCAGTATTTT. Using reference TRBV7-9 and TRBJ2-3 for the parts outside the CDR3, the full variable domain is DTGVSQNPRHKITKRGQNVTFRCDPISEHNRLYWYRQTLGQGPEFLTYFQNEAQLEKSRLLSDRFSAERPKGSFSTLEIQRTEQGDSAMYLCASTKLASGALTDTQYFGPGTRLTVL.

V gene TRBV15 combines with J gene TRBJ2-2, with a weak D call TRBD1 (5 bases). The CDR3 totals 13 residues. Germline V CDR1 and CDR2: LNHNV, YYDKDF (reference sequence). Between the trimmed V and J ends, which lost 8 bases and 1 base, there was a span of 8 bases. The DNA for the CDR3 is TGTGCCACCGCAGGGCAGAACACCGGGGAGCTGTTTTTT. Its protein is CATAGQNTGELFF.

This clonotype showed up just a few times. This chain joins TRBV6-4 and TRBJ2-2; 10 bases map to TRBD1. In germline, CDR1 is MRHNA, CDR2 SNTAGT. With V trimmed by 2 bases and J by 6 bases, 6 bases remained unmatched. The CDR3 runs 16 residues. Here the CDR3 reads CASSDHPGQGPGELFF. The CDR3 DNA follows: TGTGCCAGCAGTGACCATCCGGGACAGGGGCCCGGGGAGCTGTTTTTT.

In this sample, this clonotype turned up many times. CDR3 sequence reads: CSVGIGQGPYEQYF. In nucleotides, the CDR3 is TGCAGCGTTGGCATTGGACAGGGTCCCTACGAGCAGTACTTC. This sequence joins TRBV29-1 and TRBJ2-7, with 8 bases that match TRBD1. This CDR3 spans 14 amino acids. Germline-derived CDR1 and CDR2 are SQVTM and ANQGSEA. Trimming at V came to 4 bases and at J to 2 bases, leaving 7 bases not matched to a gene.

CDR3 protein: CASSTRSQSGDEQYF. The CDR3 nucleotides are TGTGCCAGCAGTACCCGTTCCCAGTCGGGGGACGAGCAGTACTTC. V gene TRBV6-1 combines with J gene TRBJ2-7; TRBD2 might be the D (6 bases). The germline V gene has CDR1 MNHNS and CDR2 SASEGT. The V end was cut by 5 bases, the J end by 5 bases, with 19 bases between. The CDR3 covers 15 residues.

The J gene is TRBJ2-2, the V gene TRBV12-3 or TRBV12-4, with D unclear. CDR3 length: 16 amino acids. Trimming shortened V by 6 bases and J by 0 bases, and 14 bases separated the two germline ends. The CDR3 DNA sequence: TGTGCCAGCAGCCGTGTGGGGTTCGCGAACACCGGGGAGCTGTTTTTT. This gives the protein CASSRVGFANTGELFF.

CDR3 sequence (DNA): TGTGCCAGCAGTTTAGGAGGACTAGCGAGCCAAGAGACCCAGTACTTC. Amino acids: CASSLGGLASQETQYF. The rearrangement uses TRBV28 and TRBJ2-5; 9 bases align to TRBD2. V lost 2 bases, J lost 1 base, and 5 bases stayed unmatched. CDR1 and CDR2 from the germline V gene are MDHEN and SYDVKM. There are 16 residues in the CDR3. Variable domain in full (rest from reference TRBV28 and TRBJ2-5): DVKVTQSSRYLVKRTGEKVFLECVQDMDHENMFWYRQDPGLGLRLIYFSYDVKMKEKGDIPEGYSVSREKKERFSLILESASTNQTSMYLCASSLGGLASQETQYFGPGTRLLVL.

The table lists this clonotype with many counts. The V call is TRBV20-1, the J call TRBJ2-2; D unclear. CDR1 is DFQATT, CDR2 SNEGSKA, per germline (reference sequence). V was clipped by 2 bases and J by 0 bases, with 19 bases between them. The CDR3 sequence is 18 residues long. The CDR3 protein is CSARQRPREKTNTGELFF. DNA of the CDR3: TGCAGTGCTAGACAAAGACCCAGAGAAAAGACGAACACCGGGGAGCTGTTTTTT.